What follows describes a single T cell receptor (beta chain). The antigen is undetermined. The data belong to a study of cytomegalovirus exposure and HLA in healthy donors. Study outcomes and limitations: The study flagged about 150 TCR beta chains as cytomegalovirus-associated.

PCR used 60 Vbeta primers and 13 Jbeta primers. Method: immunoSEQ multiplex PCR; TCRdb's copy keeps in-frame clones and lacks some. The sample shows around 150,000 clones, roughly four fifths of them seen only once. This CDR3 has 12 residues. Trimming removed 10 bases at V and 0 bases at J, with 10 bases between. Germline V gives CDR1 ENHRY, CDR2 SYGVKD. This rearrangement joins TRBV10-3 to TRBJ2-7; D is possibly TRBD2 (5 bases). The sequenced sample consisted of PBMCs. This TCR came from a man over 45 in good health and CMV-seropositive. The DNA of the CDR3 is TGTGCCACCAGACGGGACTCCTACGAGCAGTACTTC. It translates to CATRRDSYEQYF.